These 18 T cell receptor beta chains share one sample of origin, sequenced in a study of cytomegalovirus exposure and HLA in healthy donors. The PCR employed 60 Vbeta primers together with 13 Jbeta primers. Profiled with immunoSEQ multiplex PCR; TCRdb holds only in-frame clones, not every one. Recorded for this sample: about 200,000 clones. Sequenced sample: PBMCs. The receptor set was obtained from a girl aged 2 to 10 in good health and CMV-seropositive.

The chain links TRBV14 to TRBJ2-2; the match to TRBD1 covers 7 bases. The CDR3 sequence is 15 residues long. V trimming: 5 bases; J trimming: 1 base; junction bases outside the gene matches: 4. Germline V gene lookup returns CDR1 SGHDN and CDR2 FVKESK. The chain's CDR3 is CASSSGTVNTGELFF. CDR3 sequence (DNA): TGTGCCAGCAGCTCCGGGACAGTGAACACCGGGGAGCTGTTTTTT.

The genes are TRBV7-8 and TRBJ2-7, with TRBD1 as a possible D gene (6 bases). Looked up from germline, CDR1 is SGHVS and CDR2 is FQNEAQ. Between the trimmed V and J ends, which lost 1 base and 3 bases, there was a span of 25 bases. The CDR3 spans 19 residues. The chain's CDR3 is CASSLVVIRDNNLGYEQYF. Here the CDR3 DNA reads TGTGCCAGCAGCTTAGTTGTGATCAGGGACAATAATCTGGGCTACGAGCAGTACTTC.

The chain employs TRBV15 and TRBJ1-1; 7 bases agree with TRBD1. Germline CDR1 and CDR2: LNHNV and YYDKDF (reference sequence). The CDR3 covers 15 residues. With 0 bases clipped from V and 1 base from J, the junction kept 2 bases outside the gene matches. CDR3 nucleotide sequence: TGTGCCACCAGCAGAGAAGGGGGCCCGAACACTGAAGCTTTCTTT. This gives the protein CATSREGGPNTEAFF.

The chain has TRBV15 and TRBJ2-4; D possibly corresponds to TRBD2 (7 bases). The CDR3 spans 18 residues. Germline-derived CDR1 and CDR2 are LNHNV and YYDKDF (reference sequence). V lost 4 bases to trimming and J lost 3 bases, with 22 bases between them. CDR3 nucleotide sequence: TGTGCCACCAGCAACCGGGGGGCAGGGGCCATGGTCAAAAACATTCAGTACTTC. This codes for CATSNRGAGAMVKNIQYF.

The chain combines TRBV7-9 with TRBJ2-6, with D possibly matching TRBD1 (6 bases). The V end was cut by 1 base, the J end by 4 bases, with 11 bases between. Germline-derived CDR1 and CDR2 are SEHNR and FQNEAQ (reference sequence). This CDR3 has 16 residues. The CDR3 protein is CASSLEQGKGANVLTF. As DNA, the CDR3 is TGTGCCAGCAGCTTAGAACAGGGTAAAGGGGCCAACGTCCTGACTTTC.

This chain joins TRBV6-5 and TRBJ1-4; 9 nucleotides line up with TRBD1. This CDR3 region has 14 residues. Germline assignment: CDR1 MNHEY and CDR2 SVGAGI. V gave up 5 bases and J gave up 7 bases; unmatched junction bases: 5. The CDR3 DNA follows: TGTGCCAGCAGTCCTGACAGGGGGAGTGAAAAACTGTTTTTT. Its translation: CASSPDRGSEKLFF.

This chain connects TRBV11-2 to TRBJ2-1; TRBD2 matches at 12 bases. Trimming removed 5 bases from V and 3 bases from J; junction bases left unmatched: 2. The CDR3 contains 15 residues. The germline gives CDR1 SGHAT, CDR2 FQNNGV. The CDR3 loop reads CASSPSGRVYNEQFF. The CDR3 DNA sequence: TGTGCCAGCAGCCCTAGCGGGAGGGTCTACAATGAGCAGTTCTTC.

The rearrangement links TRBV5-1 to TRBJ1-1; D not resolved. The CDR3 consists of 13 residues. Trimming cost V 5 bases and J 1 base, with 9 bases left between them. In germline, CDR1 is SGHRS, CDR2 YFSETQ. Written as DNA, the CDR3 is TGCGCCAGCAGTGGATCAGGGAACACTGAAGCTTTCTTT. Protein sequence: CASSGSGNTEAFF.

The gene calls are TRBV10-3 and TRBJ2-7; the match to TRBD1 covers 11 bases. J was trimmed by 2 bases and V by 6 bases; bases with no gene match: 6. In germline, CDR1 is ENHRY, CDR2 SYGVKD. This CDR3 is 15 amino acids long. CDR3 protein: CAISPRDRGTYEQYF. CDR3 nucleotides: TGTGCCATCAGCCCCCGGGACAGGGGGACCTACGAGCAGTACTTC.

The CDR3 here is CASSERLADTDTQYF. Here the CDR3 DNA reads TGCGCCAGCAGTGAGAGACTAGCGGACACAGATACGCAGTATTTT. The chain employs TRBV10-1 and TRBJ2-3, with 9 bases that match TRBD2. There are 15 residues in the CDR3. The V and J ends lost 2 bases and 2 bases, in that order; junction bases with no gene match: 2. Germline CDR1 reads WNHNN; CDR2 reads SYGVQD (reference sequence).

The rearrangement joins TRBV2 to TRBJ2-3, with 11 bases that match TRBD2. The CDR3 runs 15 residues. Germline CDR1 and CDR2: SNHLY and FYNNEI. Germline trimming cut 6 bases from V and 6 bases from J; bases unmatched to any gene: 8. In DNA form, the CDR3 reads TGTGCCAGCAGCAGACTAGCGGGATCCGGGGATACGCAGTATTTT. It yields the protein CASSRLAGSGDTQYF. Together with reference TRBV2 and TRBJ2-3, the CDR3 gives the full variable domain: EPEVTQTPSHQVTQMGQEVILRCVPISNHLYFYWYRQILGQKVEFLVSFYNNEISEKSEIFDDQFSVERPDGSNFTLKIRSTKLEDSAMYFCASSRLAGSGDTQYFGPGTRLTVL.

This chain connects TRBV7-8 to TRBJ2-3; 11 positions match TRBD2. The length of the CDR3 is 15 residues. The trim removed 4 bases at V and 6 bases at J, leaving 6 bases unmatched. Per the germline V gene, CDR1 is SGHVS and CDR2 is FQNEAQ. The DNA of the CDR3 is TGTGCCAGCAGCTACACTAGCGGGAGAGGGGATACGCAGTATTTT. Residues: CASSYTSGRGDTQYF.

The chain couples TRBV10-1 to TRBJ2-7, with 7 positions matching TRBD2. CDR1 is WNHNN, CDR2 SYGVQD, per germline (reference sequence). Trimming cost V 6 bases and J 3 bases; bases outside gene matches: 14. CDR3 length: 16 residues. The CDR3 protein is CASSVHPTGGSYEQYF. In DNA form, the CDR3 reads TGCGCCAGCAGCGTTCACCCCACGGGGGGAAGCTACGAGCAGTACTTC.

This chain joins TRBV5-4 and TRBJ1-1; the match to TRBD1 covers 11 bases. From germline, CDR1 is SGHNT and CDR2 YYREEE (reference sequence). The V gene end was trimmed by 4 bases and the J gene end by 3 bases; junction bases not matched to a gene: 8. The CDR3 consists of 16 residues. The CDR3 is CASSRDRGYGDTEAFF. Here the CDR3 DNA reads TGTGCCAGCAGCCGGGACAGGGGGTACGGTGACACTGAAGCTTTCTTT.

The chain joins TRBV6-5 to TRBJ1-5; D uncertain. Trimming removed 0 bases at V and 5 bases at J, with 5 bases between. This CDR3 is 13 amino acids long. Germline-derived CDR1 and CDR2 are MNHEY and SVGAGI. The CDR3 reads CASSYSPYQPQHF. The CDR3 DNA follows: TGTGCCAGCAGTTACTCCCCATATCAGCCCCAGCATTTT.

V and J are TRBV28 and TRBJ1-5, with a weak D call TRBD1 (5 bases). Trimming removed 6 bases at V and 2 bases at J, with 14 bases between. The CDR3 totals 15 residues. The germline V gene encodes CDR1 MDHEN and CDR2 SYDVKM. The CDR3 nucleotides read TGTGCCAGCAGATCTGGGGCCGAGGGCAATCAGCCCCAGCATTTT. Encoded protein: CASRSGAEGNQPQHF.

The genes are TRBV30 and TRBJ2-7; 9 nucleotides agree with TRBD2. Trimming cost V 3 bases and J 5 bases; bases outside gene matches: 17. The V gene's germline CDR1 is GTSNPN and CDR2 SVGIG (reference sequence). The CDR3 sequence is 17 residues long. CDR3 protein: CAWRAPFFASGTDEQYF. Written as DNA, the CDR3 is TGTGCCTGGAGAGCCCCCTTCTTCGCTAGCGGGACGGACGAGCAGTACTTC.

V and J are TRBV19 and TRBJ2-1; tentative D call: TRBD2 (6 bases). V lost 4 bases and J 1 base, leaving 23 bases between the germline ends. CDR1 and CDR2 from the germline V gene are LNHDA and SQIVND (reference sequence). This CDR3 is 19 amino acids long. The CDR3 reads CASSTPGLGFAGSYNEQFF. The CDR3 DNA reads as TGTGCCAGTAGTACGCCGGGACTCGGGTTTGCGGGTTCCTACAATGAGCAGTTCTTC.